This T cell receptor (beta chain) was identified in a study of blood T cells in healthy people across ages. General study findings and limits: The donors' CMV status was not determined, possibly confounding changes in expanded clonotypes.

Using a J-beta primer mix together with a sample-barcoded 5' primer, a second PCR was run for roughly 6 to 12 cycles. All cDNA molecules were each tagged by a template-switch adaptor with 12 random nucleotides. From the 5' RACE reads, TCRdb called clonotypes with MiXCR, one entry per CDR3 protein. The repertoire includes around 900,000 distinct CDR3 sequences, about 28% of them detected once, and about 18% sits in the top ten. Comment on this clonotype: Its antigen is unidentified.

The V gene lost 3 bases and the J gene lost 5 bases, with 11 bases spanning the gap. This CDR3 has 13 amino acids. The germline V gene has CDR1 WSHSY and CDR2 SAAADI. Per sample, a minimum of 7 million PBMCs were isolated. Per sample, no less than 6 micrograms of total RNA were extracted. The TCR was taken from a woman aged 80 or over in good health. Sequencing input: blood. The V call is TRBV10-2, the J call TRBJ2-7; tentatively, D is TRBD1 (6 bases). CDR3 DNA: TGCGCCAGCAGTGATCAGGGGATGAACGAGCAGTACTTC. Protein sequence: CASSDQGMNEQYF.